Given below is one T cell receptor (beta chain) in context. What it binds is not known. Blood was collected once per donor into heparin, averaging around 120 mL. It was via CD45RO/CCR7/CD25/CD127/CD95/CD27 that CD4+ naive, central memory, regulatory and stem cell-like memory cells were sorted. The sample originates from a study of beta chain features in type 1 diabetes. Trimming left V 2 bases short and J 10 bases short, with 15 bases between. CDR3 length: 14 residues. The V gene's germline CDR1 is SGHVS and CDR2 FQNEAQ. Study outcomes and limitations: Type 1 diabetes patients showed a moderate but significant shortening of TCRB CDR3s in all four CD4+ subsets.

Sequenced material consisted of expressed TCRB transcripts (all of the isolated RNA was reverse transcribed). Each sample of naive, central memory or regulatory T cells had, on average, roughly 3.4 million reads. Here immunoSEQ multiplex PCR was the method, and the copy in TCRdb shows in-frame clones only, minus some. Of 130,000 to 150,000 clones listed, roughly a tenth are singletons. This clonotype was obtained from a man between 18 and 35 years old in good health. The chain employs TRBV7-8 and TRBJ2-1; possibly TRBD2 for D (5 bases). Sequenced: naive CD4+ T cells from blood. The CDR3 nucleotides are TGTGCCAGCAGCTTAATGCGGGTCCTGTCGGAGCAGTTCTTC. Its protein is CASSLMRVLSEQFF.